The rows below give T cell receptor beta chains drawn from one sample of a study of beta chain features in type 1 diabetes. Here immunoSEQ multiplex PCR was the method, and the copy in TCRdb shows in-frame clones only, minus some. The sample has about 200,000 clones; about a tenth are singletons. Sequencing was carried out using central memory CD4+ T cells from blood. The receptors shown here come from a man between 18 and 29 years old in good health. The CDR3 runs from the conserved cysteine through the conserved F or W. D genes are given only for firm matches. The listing skips clone size in some rows; elsewhere it reads once, few, many or a size class.

len,d_gene,abundance,v_gene,j_gene,CDR3nt,CDR3aa
15,NA,NA,TRBV7-9,TRBJ2-7,TGTGCCAGCAGCTTCCGGGCAGGCAGTTCCTACGAGCAGTACTTC,CASSFRAGSSYEQYF
15,TRBD2,once,TRBV15,TRBJ2-7,TGTGCCACCAGCAGAGCGGGGGGGTTCTCCTACGAGCAGTACTTC,CATSRAGGFSYEQYF
16,NA,NA,TRBV7-9,TRBJ2-2,TGTGCCAGCGCGACTGGGGGGACGGTGAACACCGGGGAGCTGTTTTTT,CASATGGTVNTGELFF
14,NA,few,TRBV7-9,TRBJ2-1,TGTGCCAGCAGCCGTGTATCCTCCTACAATGAGCAGTTCTTC,CASSRVSSYNEQFF
15,NA,few,TRBV15,TRBJ1-2,TGTGCCACCAGCAGAGGCACAGGCGATTACTATGGCTACACCTTC,CATSRGTGDYYGYTF
13,TRBD1,few,TRBV7-2,TRBJ2-5,TGTGCCAGCAGTCCGGACAGGGGGGAGACCCAGTACTTC,CASSPDRGETQYF
13,TRBD1,few,TRBV29-1,TRBJ2-7,TGCAGCGTTGAAAAGGGACAGGGGACAAAGCAGTACTTC,CSVEKGQGTKQYF
16,TRBD2,few,TRBV14,TRBJ2-2,TGTGCCAGCAGCCAAGGGACTAGCGGGAGATCCGGGGAGCTGTTTTTT,CASSQGTSGRSGELFF
15,TRBD1,NA,TRBV5-6,TRBJ2-5,TGTGCCAGCAGGAGCCGGGACAGGGGGCGAGAGACCCAGTACTTC,CASRSRDRGRETQYF
14,TRBD2,NA,TRBV4-2,TRBJ2-7,TGTGCCAGCAGCCAAGATAGCGGGAGGTTCGAGCAGTACTTC,CASSQDSGRFEQYF
14,NA,NA,TRBV27,TRBJ2-5,TGTGCCAGCAGTTTCGGACAGAGCGGAGAGACCCAGTACTTC,CASSFGQSGETQYF
14,TRBD1,many,TRBV19,TRBJ2-1,TGTGCCAGTAGTCTTTTGGTCAGGGGGAATGAGCAGTTCTTC,CASSLLVRGNEQFF
15,TRBD1,NA,TRBV11-1,TRBJ2-1,TGTGCCAGCAGCTCCCGCCAGGGGGAGTACAATGAGCAGTTCTTC,CASSSRQGEYNEQFF
17,TRBD2,many,TRBV9,TRBJ2-5,TGTGCCAGCAGCGTAGGGGGTTCGGGCGGGAGCCAAGAGACCCAGTACTTC,CASSVGGSGGSQETQYF
13,NA,many,TRBV30,TRBJ2-1,TGTGCCTCTGGGAGGCAGACCTACAATGAGCAGTTCTTC,CASGRQTYNEQFF
15,TRBD2,many,TRBV2,TRBJ2-1,TGTGCCAGCAGTGACGCGGGGGATGACTACAATGAGCAGTTCTTC,CASSDAGDDYNEQFF
13,NA,NA,TRBV7-3,TRBJ1-1,TGTGCCAGCAGCCCTGGACGGAACACTGAAGCTTTCTTT,CASSPGRNTEAFF
13,NA,NA,TRBV10-3,TRBJ2-3,TGTGCCATCAGCGTAGCAAGGACAGATACGCAGTATTTT,CAISVARTDTQYF
12,NA,NA,TRBV7-9,TRBJ2-1,TGTGCCAGCAGCCGAGGACTCAATGAGCAGTTCTTC,CASSRGLNEQFF
15,TRBD1,few,TRBV9,TRBJ2-3,TGTGCCAGCAGCCCCACTTGGGACAGCCAAGATACGCAGTATTTT,CASSPTWDSQDTQYF
15,NA,few,TRBV4-3,TRBJ1-5,TGCGCCAGCAGCCAAGATAGGTCGCCCAATCAGCCCCAGCATTTT,CASSQDRSPNQPQHF
13,NA,NA,TRBV6-5,TRBJ2-1,TGTGCCAGCAGCCTTACCTGGGAGGATGAGCAGTTCTTC,CASSLTWEDEQFF
14,NA,few,TRBV18,TRBJ2-3,TGTGCCAGCTCCCCGCTACAGGACACAGATACGCAGTATTTT,CASSPLQDTDTQYF
14,TRBD2,many,TRBV13,TRBJ2-3,TGTGCCAGCAGCGCCAAGGGACTAGGCGATACGCAGTATTTT,CASSAKGLGDTQYF
16,TRBD2,NA,TRBV7-7,TRBJ2-7,TGTGCTAGCAGCCCATCAACGACGGGGGGCTCCTACGAGCAGTACTTC,CASSPSTTGGSYEQYF
13,NA,NA,TRBV11-1,TRBJ2-5,TGTGCCAGCAGCCGCCGGACTACAGAGACCCAGTACTTC,CASSRRTTETQYF
15,NA,few,TRBV5-4,TRBJ2-4,TGTGCCAGCAGCTTGCCAGGGCTAGCCAAAAACATTCAGTACTTC,CASSLPGLAKNIQYF
12,NA,NA,TRBV10-3,TRBJ2-7,TGTGCCATCAGTGAGTCGTCCTACGAGCAGTACTTC,CAISESSYEQYF
12,NA,few,TRBV9,TRBJ1-5,TGTGCCAGCAGCGTAGAAGGCGGGCCCCAGCATTTT,CASSVEGGPQHF
14,NA,NA,TRBV14,TRBJ2-1,TGTGCCAGCAGCCAAGATCTGGCTCAACCACCTCAGTTCTTC,CASSQDLAQPPQFF
13,NA,NA,TRBV29-1,TRBJ2-7,TGCAGCGTGATCAGGGGACCCAGCTACGAGCAGTACTTC,CSVIRGPSYEQYF
16,NA,few,TRBV28,TRBJ2-7,TGTGCCAGCAGTTTGCAACCGGGAGCCAGCTCCTACGAGCAGTACTTC,CASSLQPGASSYEQYF
12,NA,few,TRBV29-1,TRBJ2-3,TGCAGCGTTGATCGGGGCGCAGATACGCAGTATTTT,CSVDRGADTQYF
13,NA,many,TRBV29-1,TRBJ2-4,TGCAGCGTTGAAGGGGAGGCCAAAAACATTCAGTACTTC,CSVEGEAKNIQYF
14,NA,few,TRBV11-1,TRBJ2-5,TGTGCCAGCAGCTTTTTGTCGGAGCAAGAGACCCAGTACTTC,CASSFLSEQETQYF
16,NA,few,TRBV7-2,TRBJ2-5,TGTGCCAGCAGCTTAGAAGTGGGTCGGAAACAAGAGACCCAGTACTTC,CASSLEVGRKQETQYF
14,TRBD1,many,TRBV29-1,TRBJ2-3,TGCAGCGTTGCCCCGGGACAGGGAACAGATACGCAGTATTTT,CSVAPGQGTDTQYF
14,NA,NA,TRBV5-4,TRBJ2-7,TGTGCCAGCAGCTTGGGACAGCAACGCCTGGAGCAGTACTTC,CASSLGQQRLEQYF
14,TRBD1,NA,TRBV29-1,TRBJ2-2,TGCAGCGTTGGGACAGGGGTACACACCGGGGAGCTGTTTTTT,CSVGTGVHTGELFF
15,NA,many,TRBV5-4,TRBJ2-7,TGTGCCAGCAGCCTCCTAGGGGCGCCCTACAGGGAGCAGTACTTC,CASSLLGAPYREQYF
14,NA,few,TRBV7-2,TRBJ2-5,TGTGCCAGCAGCTTACCCGGGGGCGCGGAGACCCAGTACTTC,CASSLPGGAETQYF
13,NA,few,TRBV7-9,TRBJ2-5,TGTGCCAGCAGCTTCCAAACTCGGGAGACCCAGTACTTC,CASSFQTRETQYF
13,NA,few,TRBV7-6,TRBJ1-4,TGTGCCAGCAGCTTCGGGCAGGCTGAAAAACTGTTTTTT,CASSFGQAEKLFF
15,NA,many,TRBV9,TRBJ1-5,TGTGCCAGCAGCGTATCAGGAATGGAGAATCAGCCCCAGCATTTT,CASSVSGMENQPQHF
19,TRBD2,NA,TRBV9,TRBJ2-7,TGTGCCAGCAGCAAAGGGGGGCTAGCGGGAGGCCCAGGCTCCTACGAGCAGTACTTC,CASSKGGLAGGPGSYEQYF
17,TRBD2,few,TRBV18,TRBJ2-3,TGTGCCAGCTCACCACCGTCGGGCGGGAGCAGGACAGATACGCAGTATTTT,CASSPPSGGSRTDTQYF
16,NA,few,TRBV13,TRBJ2-1,TGTGCCAGCAGTTCGGGAGCCCAAAGAAATTACAATGAGCAGTTCTTC,CASSSGAQRNYNEQFF
13,TRBD2,NA,TRBV14,TRBJ2-5,TGTGCCAGCAGTACCGGGACTAGAAAGACCCAGTACTTC,CASSTGTRKTQYF
14,TRBD1,NA,TRBV7-2,TRBJ1-1,TGTGCCAGCAGCCAGAGAACAGGGGACACTGAAGCTTTCTTT,CASSQRTGDTEAFF
18,TRBD1,many,TRBV7-2,TRBJ2-2,TGTGCCAGCAGCCTAGACAGACAGGGACCTACGAACACCGGGGAGCTGTTTTTT,CASSLDRQGPTNTGELFF
13,TRBD1,many,TRBV7-9,TRBJ1-1,TGTGCCAGCAGTTACAGGGGCGATACTGAAGCTTTCTTT,CASSYRGDTEAFF
11,NA,few,TRBV29-1,TRBJ2-3,TGCAGCGCCGAGACAGCACGCACGCAGTATTTT,CSAETARTQYF
14,TRBD1,many,TRBV30,TRBJ1-2,TGTGCCTGGAGTGTATTGAGGGGGCGAGATGGCTACACCTTC,CAWSVLRGRDGYTF
15,NA,NA,TRBV19,TRBJ1-5,TGTGCCAGTAGTCAGGGTCCTTATAGCAATCAGCCCCAGCATTTT,CASSQGPYSNQPQHF
12,TRBD2,few,TRBV25-1,TRBJ2-1,TGTGCCAGCAGTGGCGGGAGTGCCCGACGGTTCTTC,CASSGGSARRFF
14,TRBD2,few,TRBV2,TRBJ2-3,TGTGCCAGCAGTGTAGCGGGAGGGCAGGATACGCAGTATTTT,CASSVAGGQDTQYF
13,NA,NA,TRBV6-6,TRBJ2-7,TGTGCCAGCAGGAGTGGGGGGCTCTACGAGCAGTACTTC,CASRSGGLYEQYF
12,NA,NA,TRBV7-2,TRBJ1-5,TGTGCCAGCAGCTTTTCAAATCAGCCCCAGCATTTT,CASSFSNQPQHF